This T cell receptor beta chain was sequenced in a study of control samples from healthy donors and cancer patients. V was cut by 5 bases and J by 7 bases, with 12 bases left in between. This CDR3 spans 14 amino acids. The V gene's germline CDR1 is SGHTA and CDR2 FQGTGA. Profiled with immunoSEQ multiplex PCR; TCRdb holds only in-frame clones, not every one. The sample lists over 150,000 clones; around 87% were seen once. This chain links TRBV7-3 with TRBJ1-6; the D is unclear. Sequenced sample: blood. The source of this sequence is a woman in her fifties or sixties in good health. CDR3 sequence reads: CASSLLGPNSPLHF. The CDR3 coding sequence is TGTGCCAGCAGCCTCCTAGGCCCAAATTCACCCCTCCACTTT.